This T cell receptor beta chain was captured in a study of blood T cell repertoires in COVID-19. The data were produced by immunoSEQ multiplex PCR, yet TCRdb's version contains in-frame clones alone and is incomplete. Here the sample spans around 100,000 clones, roughly two thirds being singletons. The CDR3 runs to 15 residues. CDR1 is SGDLS and CDR2 is YYNGEE in the germline V gene. The trim removed 5 bases at V and 1 base at J, leaving 7 bases unmatched. There are a few counts of this clone. The gene calls are TRBV9 and TRBJ2-5, with TRBD2 matching over 8 bases. The receptor was derived from a man older than 75 with acute or convalescent COVID-19. The sample comprised peripheral blood. The CDR3, as DNA: TGTGCCAGCAGTCGGGAGCGGGAGCGCCAAGAGACCCAGTACTTC. Translation gives CASSRERERQETQYF.